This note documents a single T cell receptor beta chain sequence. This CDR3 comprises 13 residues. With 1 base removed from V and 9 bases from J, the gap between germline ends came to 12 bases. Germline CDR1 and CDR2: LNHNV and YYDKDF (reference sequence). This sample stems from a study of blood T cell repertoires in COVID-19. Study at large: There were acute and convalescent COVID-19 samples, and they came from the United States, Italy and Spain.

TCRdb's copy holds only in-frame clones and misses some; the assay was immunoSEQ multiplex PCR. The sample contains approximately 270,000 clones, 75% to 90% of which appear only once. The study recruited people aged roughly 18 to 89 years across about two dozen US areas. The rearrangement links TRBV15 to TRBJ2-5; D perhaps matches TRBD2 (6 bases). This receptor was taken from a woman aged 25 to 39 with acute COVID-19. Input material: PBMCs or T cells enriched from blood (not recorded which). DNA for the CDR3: TGTGCCACCAGCAGAGGGTGGGGGGAGGCCCAGTACTTC. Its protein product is CATSRGWGEAQYF.